This entry concerns a single T cell receptor (beta chain). Its antigen is unidentified. The data stem from a study of cytomegalovirus exposure and HLA in healthy donors. Study results and caveats: Most CMV-associated TCR beta chains were later found to appear HLA-restricted.

CDR3 length: 16 amino acids. Germline V gene lookup returns CDR1 SEHNR and CDR2 FQNEAQ (reference sequence). V lost 5 bases, J lost 0 bases, and 8 bases stayed unmatched. PCR was performed using 60 Vbeta and 13 Jbeta primers. Original methodology: Counted up in a later analysis, unique TCR beta chains came to some 80 million, with about 9.9 million shared. Here immunoSEQ multiplex PCR was the method, and the copy in TCRdb shows in-frame clones only, minus some. For V, J and clone size, that table is used; D and trimming come from the DNA. Among 90,000 to 120,000 clones listed, 74% were seen once. This receptor was obtained from a woman aged 40 to 49 in good health and CMV-seropositive. Sequences were obtained from PBMCs. The rearrangement joins TRBV7-9 to TRBJ1-2, with TRBD1 matching 8 bases. The CDR3 spells CASSPGTGGANYGYTF. CDR3 DNA sequence: TGTGCCAGCAGCCCAGGGACAGGAGGGGCTAACTATGGCTACACCTTC.